This is a list of T cell receptor beta chains from one sample in a study of blood T cell repertoires in COVID-19. Sequenced by immunoSEQ multiplex PCR; TCRdb stores in-frame clones only, minus some. The sample records roughly 87,000 clones, around 89% being singletons. Sequences were obtained from peripheral blood. The receptor set was obtained from a man in his sixties with acute or convalescent COVID-19. Both conserved end residues are part of each CDR3. Each record gives: V gene, D gene, J gene, clone size, CDR3 DNA, CDR3 protein. A D gene is named only where the DNA matches it firmly. For some rows the clone size is stated as once, few or many, or as a class when expanded; others skip it.

v_call: TRBV30; d_call: TRBD2; j_call: TRBJ2-3; clone_size: .; cdr3_nt: TGTGCCTGGAACGGCCAACTAGCGATCGATACGCAGTATTTT; cdr3_aa: CAWNGQLAIDTQYF
v_call: TRBV5-1; d_call: TRBD1; j_call: TRBJ2-7; clone_size: .; cdr3_nt: TGCGCCAGCAGCACGACAGGGGGCGCCTACGAGCAGTACTTC; cdr3_aa: CASSTTGGAYEQYF
v_call: TRBV27; d_call: TRBD1; j_call: TRBJ1-4; clone_size: once; cdr3_nt: TGTGCCAGCAGTCCGGGACAGGGAGGGAATGAAAAACTGTTTTTT; cdr3_aa: CASSPGQGGNEKLFF
v_call: TRBV5-4; d_call: .; j_call: TRBJ1-2; clone_size: .; cdr3_nt: TGTGCCAGCAGCTTGGAAGCCAACGGGGACTATGGCTACACCTTC; cdr3_aa: CASSLEANGDYGYTF
v_call: TRBV5-1; d_call: .; j_call: TRBJ2-3; clone_size: .; cdr3_nt: TGCGCCAGCAGCCAAAGGCTCGGGGGCGCGGGGGCAGATACGCAGTATTTT; cdr3_aa: CASSQRLGGAGADTQYF
v_call: TRBV9; d_call: TRBD1; j_call: TRBJ1-2; clone_size: few; cdr3_nt: TGTGCCAGCAGCGTAGACCATACAGGGGGCTCCTCGTCTGGCTACACCTTC; cdr3_aa: CASSVDHTGGSSSGYTF
v_call: TRBV18; d_call: .; j_call: TRBJ1-5; clone_size: .; cdr3_nt: TGTGCCAGCTCCCCTAACGGCGGGAAGTATAGCAATCAGCCCCAGCATTTT; cdr3_aa: CASSPNGGKYSNQPQHF
v_call: TRBV11-1; d_call: TRBD1; j_call: TRBJ1-6; clone_size: .; cdr3_nt: TGTGCCAGCAGCTCCCGGGACAGGGGAAAGGGATCACCCCTCCACTTT; cdr3_aa: CASSSRDRGKGSPLHF
v_call: TRBV7-8; d_call: TRBD1; j_call: TRBJ1-1; clone_size: .; cdr3_nt: TGTGCCAGCAGCTTAGACAGGGGGAACACTGAAGCTTTCTTT; cdr3_aa: CASSLDRGNTEAFF
v_call: TRBV18; d_call: TRBD2; j_call: TRBJ2-7; clone_size: .; cdr3_nt: TGTGCCAGCTCAGGGACTAGCGGGACCCACGAGCAGTACTTC; cdr3_aa: CASSGTSGTHEQYF
v_call: TRBV30; d_call: .; j_call: TRBJ2-7; clone_size: .; cdr3_nt: TGTGCCTGGAGTGGTGGGACACTTACCGCAGAGCAGTACTTC; cdr3_aa: CAWSGGTLTAEQYF
v_call: TRBV7-3; d_call: .; j_call: TRBJ1-1; clone_size: .; cdr3_nt: TGTGCCAGCAGCTTGTCCGGGAGCACTGAAGCTTTCTTT; cdr3_aa: CASSLSGSTEAFF
v_call: TRBV7-3; d_call: .; j_call: TRBJ1-2; clone_size: .; cdr3_nt: TGTGCCAGCAGCCTCCCGGGCGGGGGCAGCTACACCTTC; cdr3_aa: CASSLPGGGSYTF
v_call: TRBV14; d_call: TRBD1; j_call: TRBJ1-4; clone_size: .; cdr3_nt: TGTGCCAGCAGCCAAGTACCAGGGGGCCATCCGGAAGAAAAACTGTTTTTT; cdr3_aa: CASSQVPGGHPEEKLFF
v_call: TRBV6-5; d_call: .; j_call: TRBJ1-2; clone_size: .; cdr3_nt: TGTGCCAGCTCCCGGGGGTTTAACTATGGCTACACCTTC; cdr3_aa: CASSRGFNYGYTF
v_call: TRBV27; d_call: .; j_call: TRBJ1-5; clone_size: .; cdr3_nt: TGTGCCAGCCACCGGGTGGGTAGCAATCAGCCCCAGCATTTT; cdr3_aa: CASHRVGSNQPQHF
v_call: TRBV14; d_call: TRBD1; j_call: TRBJ2-1; clone_size: .; cdr3_nt: TGTGCCAGCAGCCCCCGCCGGACAGGGGGTTTGTTGCACAATGAGCAGTTCTTC; cdr3_aa: CASSPRRTGGLLHNEQFF
v_call: TRBV19; d_call: .; j_call: TRBJ1-5; clone_size: .; cdr3_nt: TGTGCCAGTAGCCAGACAGCTGGCAATCAGCCCCAGCATTTT; cdr3_aa: CASSQTAGNQPQHF
v_call: TRBV25-1; d_call: TRBD1; j_call: TRBJ1-6; clone_size: once; cdr3_nt: TGTGCCAGCAGTGAATCGGAAGGGGGCGTTTCACCCCTCCACTTT; cdr3_aa: CASSESEGGVSPLHF
v_call: TRBV29-1; d_call: .; j_call: TRBJ2-7; clone_size: once; cdr3_nt: TGCAGCGTTGGGAGGGCGTACGAGCAGTACTTC; cdr3_aa: CSVGRAYEQYF
v_call: TRBV10-3; d_call: TRBD1; j_call: TRBJ2-1; clone_size: .; cdr3_nt: TGTGCCACCTCCCCAGGGGGCGCTTCCGTTGAGCAGTTCTTC; cdr3_aa: CATSPGGASVEQFF
v_call: TRBV19; d_call: TRBD2; j_call: TRBJ2-1; clone_size: few; cdr3_nt: TGTGCCAGTAGTAGTCCTCCCGGGACTAGCAGGAACAATGAGCAGTTCTTC; cdr3_aa: CASSSPPGTSRNNEQFF